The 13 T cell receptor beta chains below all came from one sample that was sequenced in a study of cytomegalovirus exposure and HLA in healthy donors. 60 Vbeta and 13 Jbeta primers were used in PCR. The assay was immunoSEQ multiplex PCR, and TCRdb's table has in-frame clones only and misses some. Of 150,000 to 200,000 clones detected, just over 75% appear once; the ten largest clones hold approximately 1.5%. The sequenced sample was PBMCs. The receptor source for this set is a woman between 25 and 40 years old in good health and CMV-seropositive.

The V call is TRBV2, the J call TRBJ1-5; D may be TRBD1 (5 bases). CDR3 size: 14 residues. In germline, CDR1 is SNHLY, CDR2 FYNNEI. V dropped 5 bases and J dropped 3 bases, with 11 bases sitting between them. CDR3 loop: CASSSRDFNQPQHF. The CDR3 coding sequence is TGTGCCAGCAGTAGCAGGGACTTCAATCAGCCCCAGCATTTT.

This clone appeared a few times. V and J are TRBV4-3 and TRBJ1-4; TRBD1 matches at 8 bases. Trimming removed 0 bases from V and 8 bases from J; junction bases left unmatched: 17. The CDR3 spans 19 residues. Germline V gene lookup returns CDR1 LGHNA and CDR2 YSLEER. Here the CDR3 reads CASSQDLPTGGSVREKLFF. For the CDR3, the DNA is TGCGCCAGCAGCCAAGATTTACCCACAGGGGGTAGCGTACGAGAAAAACTGTTTTTT.

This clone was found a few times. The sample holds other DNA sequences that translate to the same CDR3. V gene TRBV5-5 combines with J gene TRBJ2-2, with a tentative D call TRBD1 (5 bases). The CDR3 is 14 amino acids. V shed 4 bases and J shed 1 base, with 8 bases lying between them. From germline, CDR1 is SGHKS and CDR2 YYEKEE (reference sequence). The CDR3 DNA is TGTGCCAGCAGCCCCGGACAGAACACCGGGGAGCTGTTTTTT. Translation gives CASSPGQNTGELFF.

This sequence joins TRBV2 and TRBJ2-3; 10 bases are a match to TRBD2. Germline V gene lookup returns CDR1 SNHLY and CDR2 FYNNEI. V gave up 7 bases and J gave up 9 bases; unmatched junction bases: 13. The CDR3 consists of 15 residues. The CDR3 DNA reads TGTGCCAGCAAAAAAACTAGCGGGACCCCGGCGACGCAGTATTTT. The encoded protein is CASKKTSGTPATQYF.

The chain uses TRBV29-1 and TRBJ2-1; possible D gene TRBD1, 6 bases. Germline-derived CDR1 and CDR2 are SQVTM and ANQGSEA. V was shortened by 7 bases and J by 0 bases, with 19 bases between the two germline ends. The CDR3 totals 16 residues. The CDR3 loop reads CSALPDGTNSYNEQFF. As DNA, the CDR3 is TGCAGCGCGCTTCCAGATGGGACAAACTCCTACAATGAGCAGTTCTTC.

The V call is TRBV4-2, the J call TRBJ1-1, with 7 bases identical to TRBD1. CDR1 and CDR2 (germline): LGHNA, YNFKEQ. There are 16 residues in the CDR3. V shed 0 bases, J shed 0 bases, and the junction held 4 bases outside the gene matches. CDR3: CASSQDATGLNTEAFF. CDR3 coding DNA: TGTGCCAGCAGCCAAGACGCGACAGGGCTGAACACTGAAGCTTTCTTT.

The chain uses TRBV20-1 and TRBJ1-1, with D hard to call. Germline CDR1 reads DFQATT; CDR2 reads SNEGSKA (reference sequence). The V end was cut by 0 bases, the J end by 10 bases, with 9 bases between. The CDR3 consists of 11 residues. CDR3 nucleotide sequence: TGCAGTGCTAGAGAGAGCCTTTCAGCTTTCTTT. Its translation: CSARESLSAFF.

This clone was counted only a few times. DNA for the CDR3: TGTGCCAGCAGCTTAGACAGGGCCCCTGGAAACACCATATATTTT. Translated: CASSLDRAPGNTIYF. This chain links TRBV7-2 with TRBJ1-3; perhaps TRBD1 as D (6 bases). Trimming took 1 base from V and 2 from J, leaving 9 bases between them. The CDR3 consists of 15 residues. Per the germline V gene, CDR1 is SGHTA and CDR2 is FQGNSA.

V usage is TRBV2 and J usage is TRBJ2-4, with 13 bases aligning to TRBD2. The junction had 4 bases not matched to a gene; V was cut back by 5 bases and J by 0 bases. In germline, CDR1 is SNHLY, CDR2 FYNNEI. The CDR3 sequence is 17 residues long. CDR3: CASSFTSGREAKNIQYF. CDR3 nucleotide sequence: TGTGCCAGCAGTTTCACTAGCGGGAGGGAAGCCAAAAACATTCAGTACTTC.

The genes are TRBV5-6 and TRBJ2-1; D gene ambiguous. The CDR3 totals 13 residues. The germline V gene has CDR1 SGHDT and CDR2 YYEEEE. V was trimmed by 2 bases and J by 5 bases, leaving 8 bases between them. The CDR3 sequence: CASSFELNNEQFF. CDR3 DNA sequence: TGTGCCAGCAGCTTCGAACTAAACAATGAGCAGTTCTTC.

CDR3 residues: CASSPRRTSTNEQFF. The CDR3 DNA sequence: TGTGCCAGCAGTCCAAGGCGGACTAGCACAAATGAGCAGTTCTTC. This chain uses TRBV27 with TRBJ2-1; 8 bases are shared with TRBD2. After removal of 5 bases from V and 7 bases from J, the junction contained 10 bases not matched to a gene. CDR3 size: 15 residues. Germline V gene sequence: CDR1 MNHEY, CDR2 SMNVEV (reference sequence).

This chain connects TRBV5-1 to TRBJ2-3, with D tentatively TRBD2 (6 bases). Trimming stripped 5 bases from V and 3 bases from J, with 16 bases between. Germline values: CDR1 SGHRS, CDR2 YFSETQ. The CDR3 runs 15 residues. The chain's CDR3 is CASRLRGSGTDTQYF. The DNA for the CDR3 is TGCGCCAGCAGACTGCGGGGCTCCGGGACAGATACGCAGTATTTT.

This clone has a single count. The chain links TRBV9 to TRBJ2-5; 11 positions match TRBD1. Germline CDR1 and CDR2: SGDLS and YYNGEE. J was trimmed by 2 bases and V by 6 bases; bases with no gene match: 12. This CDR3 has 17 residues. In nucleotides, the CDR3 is TGTGCCAGCACCAACGGGGGGACAGGGGGAATTCAAGAGACCCAGTACTTC. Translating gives CASTNGGTGGIQETQYF.